This note documents a single TCR beta chain sequence. The CDR3 consists of 16 residues. Germline lookup yields CDR1 LGHDT and CDR2 YNNKEL (reference sequence). V shed 1 base, J shed 4 bases, and the junction held 9 bases outside the gene matches. This specimen belongs to a study of blood T cell repertoires in COVID-19. Background on the study: The samples span acute and convalescent COVID-19 from the United States, Italy and Spain.

As handled by the study authors: Researchers report that nucleated cell counts were estimated from reference gene primer amplification. The assay was immunoSEQ multiplex PCR, and TCRdb's table has in-frame clones only and misses some. V, J and clone size were drawn from that table, and D and trimming were deduced from the DNA. The top ten hold roughly a tenth of the sample, which has around 430,000 clones, 87% seen once. This clonotype was obtained from a woman between 45 and 65 years old who had recovered from COVID-19. The sample was PBMCs or T cells enriched from blood (not recorded which). The genes are TRBV3-1 (or the pseudogene TRBV3-2) and TRBJ1-2, with 7 bases that match TRBD1. The DNA for the CDR3 is TGTGCCAGCAGCCAAGTTCCGGCAGGGGGTACCTATGGCTACACCTTC. As protein: CASSQVPAGGTYGYTF.